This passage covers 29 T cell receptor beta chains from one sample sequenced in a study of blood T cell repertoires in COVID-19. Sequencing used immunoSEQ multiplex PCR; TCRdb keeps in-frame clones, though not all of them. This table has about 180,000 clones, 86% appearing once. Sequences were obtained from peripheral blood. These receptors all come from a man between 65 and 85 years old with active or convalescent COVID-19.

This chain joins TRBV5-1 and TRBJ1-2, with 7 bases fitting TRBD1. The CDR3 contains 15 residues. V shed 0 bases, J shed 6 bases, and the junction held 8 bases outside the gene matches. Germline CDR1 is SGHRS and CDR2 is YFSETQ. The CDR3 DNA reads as TGCGCCAGCAGCTTGGCCGAGGGACAGAGGAATGGCTACACCTTC. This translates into CASSLAEGQRNGYTF.

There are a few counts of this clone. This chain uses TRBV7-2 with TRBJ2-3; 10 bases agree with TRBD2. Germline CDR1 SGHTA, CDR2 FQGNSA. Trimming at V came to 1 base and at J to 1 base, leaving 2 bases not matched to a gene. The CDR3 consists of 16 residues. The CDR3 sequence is CASSLGLAGGTDTQYF. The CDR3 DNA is TGTGCCAGCAGCTTAGGGCTAGCGGGAGGCACAGATACGCAGTATTTT.

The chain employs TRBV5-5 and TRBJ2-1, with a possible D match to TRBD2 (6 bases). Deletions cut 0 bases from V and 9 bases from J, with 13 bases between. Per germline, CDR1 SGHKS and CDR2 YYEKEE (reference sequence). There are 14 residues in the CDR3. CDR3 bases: TGTGCCAGCAGCTTGGGCCCTAGCGTTCTTGAGCAGTTCTTC. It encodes CASSLGPSVLEQFF.

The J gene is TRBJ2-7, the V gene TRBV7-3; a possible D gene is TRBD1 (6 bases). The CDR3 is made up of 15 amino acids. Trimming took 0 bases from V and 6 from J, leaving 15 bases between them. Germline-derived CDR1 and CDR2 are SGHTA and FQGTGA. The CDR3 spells CASSLTRGGSGEQYF. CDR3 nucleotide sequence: TGTGCCAGCAGCTTAACCAGGGGCGGTTCTGGCGAGCAGTACTTC.

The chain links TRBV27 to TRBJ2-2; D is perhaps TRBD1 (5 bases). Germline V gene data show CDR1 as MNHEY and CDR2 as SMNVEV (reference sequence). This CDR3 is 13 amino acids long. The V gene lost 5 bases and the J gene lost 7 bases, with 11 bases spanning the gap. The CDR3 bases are TGTGCCAGCAGTCCGGTGGGGCGCGGGGAGCTGTTTTTT. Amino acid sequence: CASSPVGRGELFF.

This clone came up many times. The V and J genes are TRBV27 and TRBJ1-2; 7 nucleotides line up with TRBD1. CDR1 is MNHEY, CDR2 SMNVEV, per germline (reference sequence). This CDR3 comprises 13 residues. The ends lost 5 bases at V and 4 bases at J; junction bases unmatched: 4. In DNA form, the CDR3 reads TGTGCCAGCAGTCTCCGGGACAGCTATGGCTACACCTTC. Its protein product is CASSLRDSYGYTF.

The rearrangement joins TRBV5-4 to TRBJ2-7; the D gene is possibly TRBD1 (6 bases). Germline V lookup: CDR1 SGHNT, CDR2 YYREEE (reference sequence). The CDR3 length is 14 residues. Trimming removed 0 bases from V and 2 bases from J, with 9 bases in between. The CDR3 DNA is TGTGCCAGCAGCTTGGGAAACAGGGCCTACGAGCAGTACTTC. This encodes CASSLGNRAYEQYF.

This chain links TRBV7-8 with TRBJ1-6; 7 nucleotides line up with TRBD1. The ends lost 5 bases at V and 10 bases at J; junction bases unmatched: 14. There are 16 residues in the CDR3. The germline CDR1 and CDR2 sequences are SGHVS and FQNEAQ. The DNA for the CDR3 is TGTGCCAGCAGCGTCCTCCCCGGGACAGCGAAGTCACCCCTCCACTTT. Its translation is CASSVLPGTAKSPLHF.

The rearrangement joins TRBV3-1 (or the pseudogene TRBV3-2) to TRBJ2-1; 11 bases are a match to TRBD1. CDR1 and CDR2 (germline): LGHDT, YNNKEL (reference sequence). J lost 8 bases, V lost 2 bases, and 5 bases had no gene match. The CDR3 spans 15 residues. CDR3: CASSQRTGGGDEQFF. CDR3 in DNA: TGTGCCAGCAGCCAACGGACAGGGGGCGGCGATGAGCAGTTCTTC.

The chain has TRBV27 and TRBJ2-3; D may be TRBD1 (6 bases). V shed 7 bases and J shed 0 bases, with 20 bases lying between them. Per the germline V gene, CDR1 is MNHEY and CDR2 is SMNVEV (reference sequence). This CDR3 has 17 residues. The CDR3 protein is CASTPRGQIHSTDTQYF. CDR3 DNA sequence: TGTGCCAGCACCCCTCGCGGACAGATTCATAGCACAGATACGCAGTATTTT.

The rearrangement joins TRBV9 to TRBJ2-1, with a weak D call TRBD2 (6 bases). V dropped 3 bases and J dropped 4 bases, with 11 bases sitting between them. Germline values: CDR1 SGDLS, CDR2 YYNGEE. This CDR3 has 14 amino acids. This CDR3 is CASSGRASYNEQFF. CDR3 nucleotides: TGTGCCAGCAGCGGGAGGGCGTCATACAATGAGCAGTTCTTC.

This CDR3 reads CASSQVGVNTEAFF. The CDR3 region has the DNA TGCGCCAGCAGCCAAGTCGGAGTGAACACTGAAGCTTTCTTT. The rearrangement uses TRBV4-3 and TRBJ1-1; D gene uncertain. The CDR3 is made up of 14 amino acids. Trimming pared 1 base from V and 0 bases from J, leaving 6 bases between. CDR1 is LGHNA, CDR2 YSLEER, per germline.

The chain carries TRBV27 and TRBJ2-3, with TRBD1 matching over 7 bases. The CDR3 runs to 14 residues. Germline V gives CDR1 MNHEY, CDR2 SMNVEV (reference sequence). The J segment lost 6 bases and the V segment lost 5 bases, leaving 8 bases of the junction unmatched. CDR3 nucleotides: TGTGCCAGCAGTGACTCGGACAGGTGGGATACGCAGTATTTT. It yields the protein CASSDSDRWDTQYF.

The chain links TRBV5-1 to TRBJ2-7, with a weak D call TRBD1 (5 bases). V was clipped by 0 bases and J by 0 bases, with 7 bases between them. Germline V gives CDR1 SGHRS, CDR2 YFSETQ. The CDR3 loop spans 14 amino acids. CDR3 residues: CASSLEGNSYEQYF. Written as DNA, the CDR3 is TGCGCCAGCAGCTTGGAGGGGAACTCCTACGAGCAGTACTTC. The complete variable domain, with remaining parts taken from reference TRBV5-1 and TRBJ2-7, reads KAGVTQTPRYLIKTRGQQVTLSCSPISGHRSVSWYQQTPGQGLQFLFEYFSETQRNKGNFPGRFSGRQFSNSRSEMNVSTLELGDSALYLCASSLEGNSYEQYFGPGTRLTVT.

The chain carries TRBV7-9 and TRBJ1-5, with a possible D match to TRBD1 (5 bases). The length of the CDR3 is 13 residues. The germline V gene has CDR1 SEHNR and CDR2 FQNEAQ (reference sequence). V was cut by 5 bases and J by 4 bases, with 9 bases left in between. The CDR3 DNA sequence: TGTGCCAGCAGCCCGGGGGAAAATCAGCCCCAGCATTTT. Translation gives CASSPGENQPQHF.

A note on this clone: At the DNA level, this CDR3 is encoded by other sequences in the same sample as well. The CDR3 spells CASSPRQGNQPQHF. For the CDR3, the DNA is TGTGCCAGCTCACCACGACAGGGCAATCAGCCCCAGCATTTT. The chain joins TRBV18 to TRBJ1-5, with D maybe TRBD1 (6 bases). The CDR3 covers 14 residues. The V end was cut by 1 base, the J end by 2 bases, with 6 bases between. The germline V gene encodes CDR1 KGHSH and CDR2 LQKENI.

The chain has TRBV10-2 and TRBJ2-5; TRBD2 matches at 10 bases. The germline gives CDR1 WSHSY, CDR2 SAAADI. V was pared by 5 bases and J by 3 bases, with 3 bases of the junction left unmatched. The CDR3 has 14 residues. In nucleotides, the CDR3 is TGCGCCAGCAGTTTTCTAGCGGGAGAAGAGACCCAGTACTTC. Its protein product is CASSFLAGEETQYF.

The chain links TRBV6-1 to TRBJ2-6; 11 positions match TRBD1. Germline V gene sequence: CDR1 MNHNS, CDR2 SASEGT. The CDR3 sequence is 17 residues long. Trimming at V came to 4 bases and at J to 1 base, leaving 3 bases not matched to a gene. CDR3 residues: CASSGGQGVSGANVLTF. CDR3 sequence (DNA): TGTGCCAGCAGTGGGGGACAGGGGGTTTCTGGGGCCAACGTCCTGACTTTC.

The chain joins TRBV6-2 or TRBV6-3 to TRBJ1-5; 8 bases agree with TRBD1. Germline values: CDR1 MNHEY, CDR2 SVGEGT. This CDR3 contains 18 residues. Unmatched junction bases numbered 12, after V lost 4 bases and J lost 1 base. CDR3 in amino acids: CASSSFGTGGRSNQPQHF. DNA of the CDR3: TGTGCCAGCAGTTCGTTCGGGACAGGTGGTAGAAGCAATCAGCCCCAGCATTTT.

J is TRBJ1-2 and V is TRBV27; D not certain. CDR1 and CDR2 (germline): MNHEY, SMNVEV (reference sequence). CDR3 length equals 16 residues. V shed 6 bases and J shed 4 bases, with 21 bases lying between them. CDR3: CASSPYSPGQVYGYTF. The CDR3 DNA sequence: TGTGCCAGCAGCCCCTACAGCCCCGGCCAGGTCTATGGCTACACCTTC.

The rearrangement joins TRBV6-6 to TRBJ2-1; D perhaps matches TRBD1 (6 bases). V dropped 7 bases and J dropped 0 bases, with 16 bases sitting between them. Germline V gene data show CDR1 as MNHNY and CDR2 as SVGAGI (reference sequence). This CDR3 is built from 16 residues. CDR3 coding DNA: TGTGCCAGCACCCCCCTGGACAGACTCTCCTACAATGAGCAGTTCTTC. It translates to CASTPLDRLSYNEQFF.

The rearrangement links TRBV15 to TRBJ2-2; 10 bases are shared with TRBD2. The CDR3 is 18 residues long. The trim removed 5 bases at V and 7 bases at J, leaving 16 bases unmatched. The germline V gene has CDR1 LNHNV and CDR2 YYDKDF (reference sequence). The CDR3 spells CATSLERGASGGLGELFF. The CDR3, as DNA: TGTGCCACCAGCCTCGAGAGGGGGGCTAGCGGGGGACTCGGGGAGCTGTTTTTT.

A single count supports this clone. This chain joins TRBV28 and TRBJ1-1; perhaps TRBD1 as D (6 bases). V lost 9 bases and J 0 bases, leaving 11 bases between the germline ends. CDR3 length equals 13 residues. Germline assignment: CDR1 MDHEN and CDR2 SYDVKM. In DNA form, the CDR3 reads TGTGCCAGTCGGGACAATCTGAACACTGAAGCTTTCTTT. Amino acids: CASRDNLNTEAFF.

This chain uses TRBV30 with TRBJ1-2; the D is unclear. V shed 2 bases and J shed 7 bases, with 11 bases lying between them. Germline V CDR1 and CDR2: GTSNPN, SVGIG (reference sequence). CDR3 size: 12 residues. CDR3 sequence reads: CAWSTGFAGYTF. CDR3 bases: TGTGCCTGGAGTACCGGTTTCGCTGGCTACACCTTC.

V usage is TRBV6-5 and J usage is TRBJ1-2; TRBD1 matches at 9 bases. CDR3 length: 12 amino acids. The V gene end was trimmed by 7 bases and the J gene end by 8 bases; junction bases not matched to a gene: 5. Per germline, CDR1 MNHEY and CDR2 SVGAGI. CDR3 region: CASKQGAGGYTF. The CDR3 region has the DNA TGTGCCAGCAAACAGGGGGCAGGCGGCTACACCTTC.

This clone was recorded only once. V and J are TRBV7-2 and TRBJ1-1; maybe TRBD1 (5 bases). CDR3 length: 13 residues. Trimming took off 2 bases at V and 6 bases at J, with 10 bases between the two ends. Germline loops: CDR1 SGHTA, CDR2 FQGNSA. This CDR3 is CASSLTQGAEAFF. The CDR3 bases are TGTGCCAGCAGCTTAACCCAGGGCGCTGAAGCTTTCTTT.

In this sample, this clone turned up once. This CDR3 reads CASSYSQGQGGYTF. As DNA, the CDR3 is TGTGCCAGCAGTTACTCGCAGGGTCAGGGCGGCTACACCTTC. This chain connects TRBV6-5 to TRBJ1-2; D might be TRBD1 (5 bases). This CDR3 is 14 amino acids long. The germline gives CDR1 MNHEY, CDR2 SVGAGI. With 0 bases removed from V and 8 bases from J, the gap between germline ends came to 13 bases.

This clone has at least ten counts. CDR3 DNA sequence: TGTGCCAGTAGACGGGACAGAAGCTATGGCTACACCTTC. Protein: CASRRDRSYGYTF. The chain has TRBV19 and TRBJ1-2, with 7 bases lining up with TRBD1. CDR1 and CDR2 (germline): LNHDA, SQIVND (reference sequence). Trimming removed 6 bases from V and 4 bases from J; junction bases left unmatched: 5. This CDR3 comprises 13 residues.

CDR3 amino acids: CASSLSGMGPNTGELFF. The CDR3 region has the DNA TGTGCCAGCAGCCTCAGCGGGATGGGGCCGAACACCGGGGAGCTGTTTTTT. The chain employs TRBV9 and TRBJ2-2; 7 bases agree with TRBD2. This CDR3 contains 17 residues. Germline loops: CDR1 SGDLS, CDR2 YYNGEE. The V and J ends lost 4 bases and 0 bases, in that order; junction bases with no gene match: 9.